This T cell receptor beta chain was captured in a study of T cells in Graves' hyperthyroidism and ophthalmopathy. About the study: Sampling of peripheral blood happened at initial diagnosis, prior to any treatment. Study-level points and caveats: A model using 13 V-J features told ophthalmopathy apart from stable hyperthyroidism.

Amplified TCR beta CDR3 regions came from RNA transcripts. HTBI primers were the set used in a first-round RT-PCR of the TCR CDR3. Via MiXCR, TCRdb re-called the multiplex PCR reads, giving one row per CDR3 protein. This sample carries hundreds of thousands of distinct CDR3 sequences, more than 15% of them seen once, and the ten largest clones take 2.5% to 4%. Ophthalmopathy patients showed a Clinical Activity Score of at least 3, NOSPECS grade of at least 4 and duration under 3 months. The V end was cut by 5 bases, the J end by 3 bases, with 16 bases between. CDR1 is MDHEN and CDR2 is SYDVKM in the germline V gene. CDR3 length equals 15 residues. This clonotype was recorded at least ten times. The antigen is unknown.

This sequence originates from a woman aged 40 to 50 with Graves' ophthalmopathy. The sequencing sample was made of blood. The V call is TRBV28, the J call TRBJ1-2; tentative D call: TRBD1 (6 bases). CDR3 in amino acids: CASSAGRGFDYGYTF. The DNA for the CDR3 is TGTGCCAGCAGTGCGGGCAGGGGCTTTGACTATGGCTACACCTTC.